This T cell receptor (beta chain) was identified in a study of T cell clones after liver transplantation (dated by TCRdb to 2018 to 2020). About the investigation overall: Samples were obtained from ITN030ST, a randomized trial in which withdrawal of immunosuppression was attempted within 2 years of liver transplantation. Donor-reactive T cell clones were identified using TCRbeta sequencing after a pre-transplant mixed lymphocyte reaction and were then followed in post-transplant blood. Blood samples were taken pre-transplant, pre-randomization before withdrawal, and post-randomization after full withdrawal or failed withdrawal. Subjects received no induction therapy and standard immunosuppression until randomization at 12-24 months post-transplant. A cohort of 8 liver transplant recipients was studied, of whom 3 were classified as tolerant and 5 as non-tolerant. Tolerance meant complete immunosuppression withdrawal for at least one year without liver enzymes rising beyond twice the upper limit of normal. As an antigen-independent comparator for donor-reactive sequences, third party-reactive TCRbeta sequences were also identified from pre-transplant MLRs. Three of the eight recipients were HCV-positive; the others were transplanted for non-autoimmune, non-viral indications.

The full study reports these points: A significant post-transplant decrease in circulating donor-reactive CD4 TCRbeta sequences was observed in most of the 8 subjects, irrespective of tolerance or HCV status. Because of small, heterogeneous patient numbers and non-standardized post-transplant time points, the conclusions were only preliminary. After accounting for repertoire turnover, donor-reactive detection was significantly reduced in 7 of 8 subjects for CD4 and 8 of 8 for CD8. In two subjects, low numbers of available donor cells limited the measurable donor-reactive repertoire. Since no allograft tissue specimens were available, donor-reactive T cells may have migrated into the graft instead of being deleted. Donor-reactive sequences declined more than third party-reactive ones, suggesting partial antigen-specific deletion unrelated to withdrawal success.

The CDR3 has 13 amino acids, counting the end cysteine and phenylalanine. Only the CDR3 DNA stays, 39 bases, in frame from base 1. The junction carries 11 bases between V and J, which are trimmed by 2 bases and 9 bases respectively. Via the germline V gene, CDR1 is SGHAT and CDR2 FQNNGV. As to this clone: Which antigen it targets is not known. No per-base quality is available; no much larger clone lies one base away.

High-throughput TCRbeta CDR3 sequencing of frozen genomic DNA was performed by immunoSEQ, with PCR amplification, mapping, bias correction and internal controls included. Concerning the study's data processing: Only productive rearrangements were retained, and each unique TCRbeta sequence was defined by its CDR3 nucleotide sequence together with its V and J gene. For a sequence to be called donor-reactive, it needed a frequency of at least 0.01% and at least 5-fold expansion in CFSE-low cells compared with unstimulated pre-transplant cells. To ensure at least 90% detection power, minimum frequency thresholds were set for each subject based on that subject's lowest-template unstimulated sample. Jensen-Shannon divergence between the top 1000 TCRbeta sequences after and before transplant was used to measure repertoire turnover. Two-sided Fisher's exact tests were used to test for changes in how often donor-reactive sequences were detected. In TCRdb, the immuneACCESS table is reduced to in-frame sequences with V and J assigned. These tables do not hold every clone; where another copy was compared, an unresolved V gene accounts for under half, and the others remain unexplained. V, J and clone size are taken as reported in that table, and D and trimming were inferred from the DNA itself. The sample table records tens of thousands of clones; 70% to 85% of these occur just once. Of the sample, less than 0.6% falls within the top ten clones.

Thawed unstimulated PBMCs were stained for CD3, CD4 and CD8 and FACS-sorted into CD3+CD4+ and CD3+CD8+ populations. Randomization to immunosuppression withdrawal applied to every one of the 8 studied subjects. The Qiagen DNeasy Blood and Tissue Kit was used for genomic DNA isolation. The origin of this receptor is a human patient who received a liver transplant. Following a transplant, a fraction of the T cells may be traceable to the graft donor. Sequences were derived from CD4+ T cells from blood, sampled 46 months after liver transplant. The V and J genes are TRBV11-2 and TRBJ2-4, with the identity of the D gene unclear. CDR3 sequence: CASSLYRVSIQYF. The bases are TGTGCCAGCAGCTTATACAGAGTGTCCATTCAGTACTTC.